Here is one TCR beta chain with its context. Its antigen is unidentified. This CDR3 is 14 amino acids long. CDR1 is MDHEN, CDR2 SYDVKM, per germline. After removal of 6 bases from V and 5 bases from J, the junction contained 10 bases not matched to a gene. Clones were sequenced by immunoSEQ multiplex PCR, and TCRdb holds only the in-frame ones, with some missing. This repertoire shows about 360,000 clones, roughly 90% found once; its top ten account for about 0.8%. The data were obtained in a study of cytomegalovirus exposure and HLA in healthy donors. Findings and caveats of the study: First-cohort TCR clusters tended to co-occur in the 130 or so validation repertoires, a later analysis found. The CMV antigen specificity of a few CMV-associated chains was confirmed through in vitro analysis. Listed as cytomegalovirus-associated were 164 TCR beta chains.

Input material: PBMCs. V gene TRBV28 combines with J gene TRBJ2-7; TRBD1 matches at 7 bases. This receptor was obtained from a woman aged 18-35 years in good health and CMV-seronegative. The CDR3 sequence is CASRPLLQGHEQYF. In DNA form, the CDR3 reads TGTGCCAGCAGGCCGCTCCTACAGGGGCACGAGCAGTACTTC.